This is a list of T cell receptor beta chains from one sample in a study of shared clonotypes between healthy human individuals. Produced via immunoSEQ multiplex PCR; TCRdb's table is partial and in-frame only. This table holds under 650,000 clones, 90% to 97% found once. The source material was naive CD4+ T cells sorted from blood. The receptor source for this set is a woman aged 30 to 39 in good health. Each CDR3 is given with its conserved first and last residue. Fields, in order: J gene, CDR3 length, V gene, CDR3 protein.

>TRBJ2-7|14|TRBV5-1
CASSLGIGFYEQYF
>TRBJ2-5|17|TRBV11-2
CASSSARQGLAGETQYF
>TRBJ2-7|15|TRBV6-1
CASRTPTSGSYEQYF
>-|14|TRBV27
CASSRLAGPYEQYF
>TRBJ1-5|16|TRBV19
CASSIDDGGTNQPQHF
>TRBJ1-1|12|TRBV29-1
CSVEAGITEAFF
>TRBJ2-5|16|TRBV6-5
CASSYSGSLGGETQYF
>TRBJ2-1|17|TRBV18
CASSPRDSLSSYNEQFF
>TRBJ2-7|14|TRBV9
CASSPTQGPYEQYF
>TRBJ1-1|15|TRBV11-2
CASRERGALNTEAFF
>TRBJ1-5|14|TRBV12-5
CASGGDTSNQPQHF
>TRBJ2-5|15|TRBV6-5
CASSYGVPGGETQYF
>TRBJ1-3|17|TRBV7-9
CASSLAAARWEGNTIYF
>TRBJ2-5|16|TRBV10-2
CASSGLREGRGETQYF
>TRBJ2-6|17|TRBV27
CASSLFWYSAGANVLTF
>TRBJ1-3|13|TRBV19
CASRQGAGNTIYF
>TRBJ2-1|13|TRBV6-1
CASLGQNYNEQFF
>TRBJ2-7|14|TRBV6-9
CASSYSTGGHEQYF
>TRBJ2-3|17|TRBV5-6
CASSLYVGTPSTDTQYF
>TRBJ1-5|15|TRBV18
CASSPGGAGNQPQHF
>TRBJ2-6|15|TRBV27
CASSFELPGANVLTF
>TRBJ1-4|13|TRBV15
CATSRDTPEKLFF
>TRBJ2-6|17|TRBV25-1
CASQPQPRVSGANVLTF
>TRBJ1-3|14|TRBV2
CASSEHHSGNTIYF
>TRBJ1-5|13|TRBV5-4
CASSLDINQPQHF
>TRBJ1-1|15|TRBV19
CASRRSGTGETEAFF
>TRBJ1-1|12|TRBV29-1
CSVTESHTEAFF
>TRBJ2-2|14|TRBV6-4
CASRQGADTGELFF
>TRBJ1-4|12|TRBV29-1
CSVGRGDEKLFF
>TRBJ2-6|16|TRBV15
CATSRVSDSGANVLTF
>TRBJ1-1|13|TRBV6-1
CASSGNTGTEAFF
>TRBJ2-1|16|TRBV6-6
CASSWTSGSVDNEQFF
>TRBJ2-2|14|TRBV6-1
CASSGQGYTGELFF
>TRBJ2-7|19|TRBV19
CASSTQAGTSGTWGYEQYF
>TRBJ2-3|14|TRBV28
CASNVGQGTDTQYF
>TRBJ2-5|14|TRBV7-9
CASSPPGLAATQYF
>TRBJ1-2|13|TRBV2
CASSETGNYGYTF
>TRBJ1-3|16|TRBV18
CASSPPGRGSGNTIYF
>TRBJ2-1|11|TRBV5-6
CASSLGARQFF
>TRBJ1-1|18|TRBV30
CAWSVSRTVGVMNTEAFF
>TRBJ2-7|15|TRBV28
CASSSTSGRPYEQYF
>TRBJ1-1|13|TRBV13
CASSLRVGAVAFF
>TRBJ1-1|14|TRBV19
CASSQIQGITEAFF
>TRBJ1-1|14|TRBV27
CASSPPGQNTEAFF
>TRBJ2-3|17|TRBV10-1
CASSESTSGTSTDTQYF
>-|15|TRBV7-2
CASSFGVEQTYEQYF
>TRBJ2-5|19|TRBV10-3
CAISESGVGLAGVSETQYF
>TRBJ1-1|16|TRBV12-5
CASGPPGQGAGGEAFF
>TRBJ2-2|15|TRBV19
CASSIDQGTTGELFF
>TRBJ1-1|14|TRBV29-1
CSVEGAAGRTEAFF
>TRBJ1-3|18|TRBV2
CAISGGTGGTLAGNTIYF
>TRBJ2-3|16|TRBV5-1
CASSPTRTDPTDTQYF
>TRBJ2-5|15|TRBV6-1
CASRYTGRGQETQYF
>TRBJ2-4|14|TRBV10-3
CAISPQGAENIQYF
>TRBJ2-6|13|TRBV7-3
CASSAAGANVLTF
>TRBJ2-7|13|TRBV2
CASVGDYFYEQYF